The clone carrying this T cell receptor beta chain was counted at least ten times. The sample is drawn from a study of HIV-infected patients and healthy controls. Whole blood was used without fractionation, so all unsorted peripheral T cells were included. Alpha and beta constant-region primers primed reverse transcription of about 0.5 ug RNA. Alpha and beta chain libraries were made separately by chain-specific third strand synthesis with multiplexing indices. After a brief PCR adding P5, P7 and a second index, roughly 24 amplification cycles followed. TCRdb re-derived calls from the 5' RACE reads in MiXCR, one entry per CDR3 protein. This sample has under 20,000 distinct CDR3 sequences; around 10% occur once, and the top ten carry approximately 3.3%. Material: blood. The TCR sequence derives from an adult in good health.

CDR3 residues: CASSQGGGEETQYF. The CDR3 DNA reads TGTGCCAGCAGCCAGGGAGGGGGAGAAGAGACCCAGTACTTC. V is TRBV5-4 and J is TRBJ2-5, with a possible D match to TRBD2 (7 bases). Germline loops: CDR1 SGHNT, CDR2 YYREEE (reference sequence). The CDR3 consists of 14 residues. With 4 bases removed from V and 3 bases from J, the gap between germline ends came to 13 bases.